The 8 T cell receptor beta chains below were found in one sample sequenced in a study of spatial heterogeneity in lung cancer. Their target antigens are unknown. TCRdb passed the 5' RACE reads through MiXCR, listing each CDR3 protein once. The sample has over 10,000 distinct CDR3 sequences, 5.1% seen once. Study outcomes and limitations: Tumoral mutation counts were tracked by counts of expanded intratumoral alpha and beta TCRs.

Sample time point: sample taken at primary tumor resection. The sequencing here drew on lung tumor tissue, taken at surgery. The source of these receptors is a male donor with early-stage non-small cell lung cancer.

This clonotype was picked up many times. This chain joins TRBV7-2 and TRBJ1-3, with 7 bases that match TRBD1. The CDR3 spans 16 residues. V shed 4 bases and J 0 bases; nucleotides not matched to a gene: 6. Germline V lookup: CDR1 SGHTA, CDR2 FQGNSA. In DNA, the CDR3 is TGTGCCAGCAGCTCCCCGGACAGGAGCTCTGGAAACACCATATATTTT. Translation gives CASSSPDRSSGNTIYF.

This clonotype was observed many times. The chain couples TRBV4-1 to TRBJ2-7; 7 positions agree with TRBD2. Losses at the gene ends were 4 bases for V and 3 bases for J; bases not matched to a gene: 9. The CDR3 consists of 15 residues. From germline, CDR1 is MGHRA and CDR2 YSYEKL. The CDR3 protein is CASSPGMGEGYEQYF. DNA for the CDR3: TGCGCCAGCAGCCCAGGAATGGGGGAGGGCTACGAGCAGTACTTC.

V usage is TRBV5-4 and J usage is TRBJ2-5, with D perhaps being TRBD1 or TRBD2 (5 bases each). CDR3 length: 13 amino acids. Trimming shortened V by 0 bases and J by 5 bases, and 8 bases separated the two germline ends. Germline V gene lookup returns CDR1 SGHNT and CDR2 YYREEE (reference sequence). CDR3 nucleotides: TGTGCCAGCAGCTTGGTAGGGGAGGAGACCCAGTACTTC. Translating it yields CASSLVGEETQYF.

This clonotype showed up many times. This chain uses TRBV6-6 with TRBJ1-1; D not resolved. Trimming cost V 2 bases and J 1 base, with 8 bases left between them. CDR3 length equals 14 residues. Germline V gene data show CDR1 as MNHNY and CDR2 as SVGAGI (reference sequence). CDR3 sequence: CASSYEGANTEAFF. CDR3 bases: TGTGCCAGCAGTTACGAGGGTGCGAACACTGAAGCTTTCTTT.

There are many counts of this clonotype. The chain employs TRBV7-2 and TRBJ1-2; no clear D gene. V gave up 1 base and J gave up 2 bases, with 11 bases separating them. The germline CDR1 and CDR2 sequences are SGHTA and FQGNSA. The CDR3 extends over 15 amino acids. The CDR3, as DNA: TGTGCCAGCAGCTTAGTGCGCCAGTCGAACTATGGCTACACCTTC. Translation gives CASSLVRQSNYGYTF.

This clonotype was recorded many times. The chain carries TRBV4-2 and TRBJ1-3, with unresolved D. Trimming removed 9 bases from V and 4 bases from J, with 16 bases in between. This CDR3 contains 14 residues. Germline values: CDR1 LGHNA, CDR2 YNFKEQ. The CDR3 region has the DNA TGTGCCAGTTCGCCGGAGGGTGCCGGAAACACCATATATTTT. It translates to CASSPEGAGNTIYF.

This clonotype was seen at least ten times. The chain combines TRBV20-1 with TRBJ2-7; a possible D gene is TRBD2 (6 bases). V gave up 5 bases and J gave up 11 bases, with 25 bases separating them. CDR3 length equals 14 residues. Germline lookup yields CDR1 DFQATT and CDR2 SNEGSKA (reference sequence). This CDR3 reads CSARFLSGTPTEYF. Here the CDR3 DNA reads TGCAGTGCTCGATTCTTGTCCGGGACTCCCACTGAGTACTTC.

This clonotype is deemed medium-sized. V gene TRBV7-2 combines with J gene TRBJ2-1; 10 bases align to TRBD2. V gave up 5 bases and J gave up 8 bases; unmatched junction bases: 9. CDR1 is SGHTA and CDR2 is FQGNSA in the germline V gene. The CDR3 runs to 15 residues. In DNA form, the CDR3 reads TGTGCCAGCAGCCAATTAGCGGGGGGCCGCTATGAGCAGTTCTTC. The encoded protein is CASSQLAGGRYEQFF.